This TCR beta chain was captured in a study of T cell responses to AZD1222 COVID-19 vaccine. Points from the study as a whole: A mostly white British donor set with more females was recruited, and clonal diversity was possibly underestimated. Epitopes outside B.1.351 and B.1.1.7 mutated regions reportedly drew nearly half of spike TCRs.

V dropped 6 bases and J dropped 7; count of bases not matched to a gene: 9. This CDR3 is built from 15 residues. Germline CDR1 is MNHEY and CDR2 is SVGAGI. The data were produced by immunoSEQ multiplex PCR, yet TCRdb's version contains in-frame clones alone and is incomplete. The sample carries about 39,000 clones, about nine tenths recorded once. A word on this clone: Antigen unknown.

Doses given second, at about 4 or about 12 weeks, were pooled. The material was peripheral blood, obtained 28 days after the second AZD1222 dose. The chain couples TRBV6-5 to TRBJ1-4; the match to TRBD1 covers 9 bases. The TCR sequence derives from an adult who received the AZD1222 COVID-19 vaccine. As DNA, the CDR3 is TGTGCCAGCAGAAGAACAGGGGGCCCGGGTGAAAAACTGTTTTTT. Protein product: CASRRTGGPGEKLFF.